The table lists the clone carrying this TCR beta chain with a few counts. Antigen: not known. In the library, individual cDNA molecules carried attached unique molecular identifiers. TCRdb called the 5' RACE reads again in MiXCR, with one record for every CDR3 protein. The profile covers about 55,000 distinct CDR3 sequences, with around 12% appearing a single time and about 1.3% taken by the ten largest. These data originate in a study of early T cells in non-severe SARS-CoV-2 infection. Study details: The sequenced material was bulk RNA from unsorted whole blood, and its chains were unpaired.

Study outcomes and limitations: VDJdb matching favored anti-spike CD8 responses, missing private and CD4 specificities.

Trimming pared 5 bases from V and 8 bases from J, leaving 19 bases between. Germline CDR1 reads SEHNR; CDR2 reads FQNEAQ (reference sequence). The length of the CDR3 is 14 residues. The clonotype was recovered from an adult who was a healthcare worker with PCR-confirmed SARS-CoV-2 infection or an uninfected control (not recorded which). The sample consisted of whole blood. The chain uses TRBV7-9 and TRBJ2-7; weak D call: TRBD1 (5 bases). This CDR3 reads CASSDTGPSWKQYF. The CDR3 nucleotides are TGTGCCAGCAGCGATACAGGTCCGAGTTGGAAGCAGTACTTC.